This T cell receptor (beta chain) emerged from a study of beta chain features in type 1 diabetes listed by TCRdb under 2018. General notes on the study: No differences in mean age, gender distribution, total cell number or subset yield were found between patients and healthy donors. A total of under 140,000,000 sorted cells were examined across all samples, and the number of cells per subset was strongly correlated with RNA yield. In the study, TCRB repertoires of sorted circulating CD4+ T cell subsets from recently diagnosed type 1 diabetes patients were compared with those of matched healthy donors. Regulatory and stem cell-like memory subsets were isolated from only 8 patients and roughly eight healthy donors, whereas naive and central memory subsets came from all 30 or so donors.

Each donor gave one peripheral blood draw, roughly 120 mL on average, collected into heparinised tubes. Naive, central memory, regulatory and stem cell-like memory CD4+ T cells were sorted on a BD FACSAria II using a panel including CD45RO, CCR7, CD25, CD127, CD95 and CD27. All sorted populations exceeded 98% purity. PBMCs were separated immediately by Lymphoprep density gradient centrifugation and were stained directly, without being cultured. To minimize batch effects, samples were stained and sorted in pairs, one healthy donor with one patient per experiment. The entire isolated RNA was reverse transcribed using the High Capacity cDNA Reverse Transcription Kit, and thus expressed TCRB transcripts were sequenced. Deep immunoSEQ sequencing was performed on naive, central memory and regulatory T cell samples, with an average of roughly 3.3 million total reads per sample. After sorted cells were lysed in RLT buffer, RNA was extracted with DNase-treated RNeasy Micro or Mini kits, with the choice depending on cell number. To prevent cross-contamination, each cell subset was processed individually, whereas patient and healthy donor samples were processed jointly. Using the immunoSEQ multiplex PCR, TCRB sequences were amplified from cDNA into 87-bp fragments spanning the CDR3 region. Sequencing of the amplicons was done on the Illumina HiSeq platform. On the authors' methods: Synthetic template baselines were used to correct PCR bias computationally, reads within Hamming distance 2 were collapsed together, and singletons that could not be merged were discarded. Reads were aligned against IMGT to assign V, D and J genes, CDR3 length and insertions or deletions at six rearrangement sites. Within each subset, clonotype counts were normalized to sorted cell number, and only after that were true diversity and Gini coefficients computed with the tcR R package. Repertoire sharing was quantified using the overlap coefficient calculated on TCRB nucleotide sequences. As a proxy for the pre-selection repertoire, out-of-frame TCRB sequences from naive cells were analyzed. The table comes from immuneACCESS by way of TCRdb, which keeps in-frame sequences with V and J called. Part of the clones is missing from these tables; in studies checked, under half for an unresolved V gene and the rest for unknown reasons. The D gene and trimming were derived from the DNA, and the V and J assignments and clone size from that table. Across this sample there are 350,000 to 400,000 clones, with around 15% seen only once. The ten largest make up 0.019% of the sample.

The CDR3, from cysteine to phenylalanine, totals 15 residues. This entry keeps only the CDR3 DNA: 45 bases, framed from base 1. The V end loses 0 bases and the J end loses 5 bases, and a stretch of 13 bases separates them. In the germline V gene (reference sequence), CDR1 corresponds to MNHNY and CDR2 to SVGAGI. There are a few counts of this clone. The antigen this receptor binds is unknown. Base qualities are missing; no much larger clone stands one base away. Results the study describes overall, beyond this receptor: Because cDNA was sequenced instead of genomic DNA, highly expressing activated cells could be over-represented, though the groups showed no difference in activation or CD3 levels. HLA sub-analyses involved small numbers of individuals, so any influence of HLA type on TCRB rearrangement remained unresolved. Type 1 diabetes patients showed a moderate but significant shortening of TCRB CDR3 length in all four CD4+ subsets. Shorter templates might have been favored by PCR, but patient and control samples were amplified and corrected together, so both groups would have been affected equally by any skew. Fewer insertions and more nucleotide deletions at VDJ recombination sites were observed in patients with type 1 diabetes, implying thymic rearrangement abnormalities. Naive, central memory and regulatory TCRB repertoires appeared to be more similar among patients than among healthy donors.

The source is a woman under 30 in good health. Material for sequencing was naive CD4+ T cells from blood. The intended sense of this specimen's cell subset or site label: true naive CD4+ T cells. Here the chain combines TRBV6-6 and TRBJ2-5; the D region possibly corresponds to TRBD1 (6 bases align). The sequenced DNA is TGTGCCAGCAGTTACTCCCCAGGGGAGAGGGAGACCCAGTACTTC. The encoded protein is CASSYSPGERETQYF.